This T cell receptor beta chain comes out of a study of Tregs in tolerant kidney transplant recipients. Overall study results and limits: Activated donor B cell expansion appeared to reveal the most relevant donor-specific TCRbeta repertoire. Nucleotide sequences could not be compared across some patients' samples due to primer changes. Findings come from small patient numbers and require larger validation.

This clone was detected only once. The antigen is not known. Trimming took off 4 bases at V and 5 bases at J, with 10 bases between the two ends. Germline V gene lookup returns CDR1 SGDLS and CDR2 YYNGEE. This CDR3 has 14 residues. Sequencing used immunoSEQ multiplex PCR; TCRdb keeps in-frame clones, though not all of them. The sample includes approximately 82,000 clones, roughly 93% of them seen just once. The nonmyeloablative bone marrow transplants came from related graft donors, with transient mixed chimerism. The sequences come from CD4+ T cells from blood (PBMCs), collected 12 months after the transplant. This sequence was found in a human patient who received a combined kidney and bone marrow transplant. Some of the T cells may derive from the graft donor. The J gene is TRBJ1-6, the V gene TRBV9; D is undetermined. This CDR3 is CASSPRRDNSPLHF. The CDR3 DNA reads as TGTGCCAGCAGCCCCCGACGGGATAATTCACCCCTCCACTTT.